A selection of T cell receptor beta chains follows, all from one sample in a study of blood T cell repertoires in COVID-19. The repertoire was sequenced with immunoSEQ multiplex PCR; TCRdb's copy has only in-frame clones and lacks some. This sample yields 200,000 or so clones, of which around 79% are seen a single time; roughly 17% belongs to the top ten. The sample comprised peripheral blood. These receptors were obtained from a man in his 60s with active or convalescent COVID-19. Each CDR3 is given with its conserved first and last residue. A D gene is named only where the DNA matches it firmly. Size is stated for part of the rows, as once, few or many counts, or as a class when the clone is expanded.

. TRBJ1-1 . TRBV12-3/TRBV12-4 TGTGCCAGCAGTTTCAGGGCGGACACTGAAGCTTTCTTT CASSFRADTEAFF
. TRBJ2-7 TRBD2 TRBV7-3 TGTGCCAGCAGCTTAGGACTAGCGGCATCCTACGAGCAGTACTTC CASSLGLAASYEQYF
few TRBJ2-5 . TRBV5-4 TGTGCCAGCAGCTTGCTAGGGGTGGTGGAGACCCAGTACTTC CASSLLGVVETQYF
. TRBJ2-5 TRBD1 TRBV13 TGTGCCAGCAGTCCCACTGGGACAGCCCAAGAGACCCAGTACTTC CASSPTGTAQETQYF
. TRBJ1-1 TRBD1 TRBV5-1 TGCGCCAGCAGCTTGGTGGCAGGGGGTAATACTGAAGCTTTCTTT CASSLVAGGNTEAFF
few TRBJ2-5 TRBD2 TRBV19 TGTGCCAGTAGTATTCAGACTAGCGGGAGCGGGGAGACCCAGTACTTC CASSIQTSGSGETQYF
. TRBJ2-3 TRBD1 TRBV5-4 TGTGCCAGCAGCACACAGGGGGCTCAAGGAGATACGCAGTATTTT CASSTQGAQGDTQYF
. TRBJ2-3 . TRBV27 TGTGCCAGCAGTCGCCAGAATTTCGGCACAGATACGCAGTATTTT CASSRQNFGTDTQYF
few TRBJ1-2 TRBD1 TRBV24-1 TGTGCCACCAGTGACCACCGACAGGGGGGCTATGGCTACACCTTC CATSDHRQGGYGYTF
. TRBJ2-3 TRBD2 TRBV4-1 TGCGCCAGCAGCCGTAGCGGGAATGGGGGAGATACGCAGTATTTT CASSRSGNGGDTQYF
once TRBJ2-1 TRBD1 TRBV19 TGTGCCAGTAGTATGGTTACAGGGGACTACAATGAGCAGTTCTTC CASSMVTGDYNEQFF
. TRBJ1-2 TRBD1 TRBV18 TGTGCCAGCTCGCGACAGGGAGAAGGCTATGGCTACACCTTC CASSRQGEGYGYTF
few TRBJ1-1 . TRBV4-1 TGCGCCAGCAGCCTAAAACGAGGGCTGGCGACGTGCCCTGAAGCTTTCTTT CASSLKRGLATCPEAFF
. TRBJ1-5 . TRBV2 TGTGCCAGCTCGGATGGACAGACTAGCAATCAGCCCCAGCATTTT CASSDGQTSNQPQHF
. TRBJ2-7 TRBD2 TRBV5-6 TGTGCCAGCAGCCCGGGACTAGCGGGGGATTCCTACGAGCAGTACTTC CASSPGLAGDSYEQYF
. TRBJ1-6 . TRBV6-1 TGTGCCAGCAGTGAATTAGGCCAGGGGCTTGCTGAGTCACCCCTCCACTTT CASSELGQGLAESPLHF
. TRBJ1-1 . TRBV5-4 TGTGCCAGCAGCCCCTCCGGGCGGGGGCGGTTGACTGAAGCTTTCTTT CASSPSGRGRLTEAFF
. TRBJ2-2 . TRBV2 TGTGCCAGCAGACTCCCGGGAAGCCGGGCCACCGGGGAGCTGTTTTTT CASRLPGSRATGELFF
once TRBJ2-4 . TRBV6-6 TGTGCCAGCAGTCAACAGATTCTGATCCTAGCCAAAAACATTCAGTACTTC CASSQQILILAKNIQYF
. TRBJ2-2 . TRBV11-2 TGTGCCAGCAGCTTAGTGGTCGGGGGGCCAGCCACCGGGGAGCTGTTTTTT CASSLVVGGPATGELFF
. TRBJ1-2 . TRBV7-9 TGTGCCAGCAGTTTAAGACAGGCTAGCAATGGCTACACCTTC CASSLRQASNGYTF
. TRBJ2-7 . TRBV29-1 TGCAGCGTTGAAGGGGGCGCAAGTCCCTACGAGCAGTACTTC CSVEGGASPYEQYF
. TRBJ1-3 TRBD1 TRBV11-3 TGTGCCAGCAGCCCCCCGGGACAGGGGAACACCATATATTTT CASSPPGQGNTIYF
. TRBJ2-1 TRBD2 TRBV6-2/TRBV6-3 TGTGCCAGCAGTTCCACGTCCCCAGCGGGAGTAAATGAGCAGTTCTTC CASSSTSPAGVNEQFF
. TRBJ1-3 . TRBV7-9 TGTGCCAGCTTTTACGCAGTTGGAAACACCATATATTTT CASFYAVGNTIYF
. TRBJ2-3 TRBD2 TRBV11-2 TGTGCCAGCAGCTTAGCTGGGACTAGCGGCTTGACAGATACGCAGTATTTT CASSLAGTSGLTDTQYF
. TRBJ1-2 . TRBV5-5 TGTGCCAGCAGCTTGGGGGGACTCGATGGCTACACCTTC CASSLGGLDGYTF
few TRBJ2-2 TRBD1 TRBV28 TGTGCCAGCAGACCCGGGACAGGGAACACCGGGGAGCTGTTTTTT CASRPGTGNTGELFF
. TRBJ1-6 TRBD1 TRBV5-1 TGCGCCAGCAGCTTTTTACCGACAGGGGAAAATTCACCCCTCCACTTT CASSFLPTGENSPLHF
. TRBJ2-1 TRBD1 TRBV5-1 TGCGCCAGCAGCTTCGGACAGGGGTACAATGAGCAGTTCTTC CASSFGQGYNEQFF
. TRBJ2-7 TRBD2 TRBV6-6 TGTGCCAGCAGCGGACTAGCGGAACTCTACGAGCAGTACTTC CASSGLAELYEQYF
. TRBJ2-1 TRBD2 TRBV2 TGTGCCAGCAGGGGGCTTCTAGCGGGAGGGTCCGCCAATGAGCAGTTCTTC CASRGLLAGGSANEQFF
. TRBJ1-2 TRBD1 TRBV9 TGTGCCAGCAGCCGGGAGGGGGCGAGCTATGGCTACACCTTC CASSREGASYGYTF
. TRBJ2-1 TRBD1 TRBV11-2 TGTGCCAGCAGCTCGCTACAGGGGGCGCGGTACAATGAGCAGTTCTTC CASSSLQGARYNEQFF
few TRBJ2-2 . TRBV6-5 TGTGCCACTGCCTTAGGGACTTGGAACACCGGGGAGCTGTTTTTT CATALGTWNTGELFF
. TRBJ2-3 . TRBV4-1 TGCGCCAGCAGCCAAGGAGACACAGATACGCAGTATTTT CASSQGDTDTQYF
. TRBJ2-7 . TRBV3-1/TRBV3-2 TGTGCCAGCAGCCAAGAAGGAGACGAGCAGTACTTC CASSQEGDEQYF
. TRBJ1-6 . TRBV25-1 TGTGCCAGCAGTGGGGTCGGGGTATCACCCCTCCACTTT CASSGVGVSPLHF
. TRBJ2-5 TRBD1 TRBV28 TGTGCCAGCAGTTTTGAGGGGACAGTTCCTCGCAGGGAGACCCAGTACTTC CASSFEGTVPRRETQYF
few TRBJ1-6 . TRBV19 TGTGCCAGTAGCTTCCGGGGGGATAATTCACCCCTCCACTTT CASSFRGDNSPLHF
. TRBJ2-2 . TRBV19 TGTGCCAGTAGTATAGGCAGGGCCACCGGGGAGCTGTTTTTT CASSIGRATGELFF
few TRBJ1-5 TRBD1 TRBV6-2/TRBV6-3 TGTGCCAGCAGTTACACAGGGGACGGCAATCAGCCCCAGCATTTT CASSYTGDGNQPQHF
. TRBJ2-2 . TRBV18 TGTGCCAGCTCACCGAACGGAGGGTCCGGGGAGCTGTTTTTT CASSPNGGSGELFF
few TRBJ2-7 . TRBV15 TGTGCCACCAGCAGAGAAGGGGGCTACGAGCAGTACTTC CATSREGGYEQYF
. TRBJ2-7 TRBD1 TRBV5-6 TGTGCCAGCAGCTCAGACACTACGGGACAGGGCACCGAGCAGTACTTC CASSSDTTGQGTEQYF
. TRBJ1-1 . TRBV5-6 TGTGCCAGCAGCTTGGACGGGGGGCGCGACACTGAAGCTTTCTTT CASSLDGGRDTEAFF
. TRBJ2-2 . TRBV27 TGTGCCAGCAGTTTATTGTCCTTCTCGAACACCGGGGAGCTGTTTTTT CASSLLSFSNTGELFF
. TRBJ2-7 . TRBV12-3/TRBV12-4 TGTGCCAGCAGGGTACAGGATTACGAGCAGTACTTC CASRVQDYEQYF
. TRBJ1-1 . TRBV24-1 TGTGCCACCAGTGAAGACCAACTCGGGTACACTGAAGCTTTCTTT CATSEDQLGYTEAFF
. TRBJ2-5 . TRBV20-1 TGCAGTGCAGAACTACAAGAGACCCAGTACTTC CSAELQETQYF
. TRBJ2-1 TRBD2 TRBV6-5 TGTGCCAGCAGTTACTCGTCAACTAGCGGATACAATGAGCAGTTCTTC CASSYSSTSGYNEQFF
once TRBJ1-2 TRBD1 TRBV7-2 TGTGCCAGCAGCTTTGGACAGGGGGCGGTCTATGGCTACACCTTC CASSFGQGAVYGYTF
. TRBJ2-7 TRBD1 TRBV25-1 TGTGCCAGCCGGGGACAGGGAATTTTTTACGAGCAGTACTTC CASRGQGIFYEQYF
. TRBJ2-7 TRBD1 TRBV29-1 TGCAGCGTTGAAGTGGACAGGCCTTTAACCGAGCAGTACTTC CSVEVDRPLTEQYF
. TRBJ2-3 TRBD2 TRBV5-5 TGTGCCAGCAGTTTGGGACTAGCGGAGAGCACAGATACGCAGTATTTT CASSLGLAESTDTQYF